These 32 T cell receptor beta chains were all obtained from the same sample, sequenced in a study of T-cell reconstitution after alpha-beta-depleted transplantation in children. Unique molecular identifiers were used in preparing the TCRbeta library. TCRdb re-derived calls from the PCR reads in MiXCR, one entry per CDR3 protein. The sample contains 500,000 to 750,000 distinct CDR3 sequences, 25% to 30% of which appear only once. The sequencing used PBMCs, collected before TCRalphabeta/CD19-depleted stem cell transplant. These receptors came from a boy less than two years old with Wiskott-Aldrich syndrome, due to receive a stem cell transplant.

The gene calls are TRBV7-6 and TRBJ2-7, with D perhaps matching TRBD2 (6 bases). V was pared by 1 base and J by 4 bases, with 11 bases between. This CDR3 contains 14 residues. Germline V gives CDR1 SGHVS, CDR2 FNYEAQ. In DNA form, the CDR3 reads TGTGCCAGCAGCTTAGTAGGGGAGGCATACGAGCAGTACTTC. Translated: CASSLVGEAYEQYF. Looking up the rest from reference TRBV7-6 and TRBJ2-7 gives the full variable domain: GAGVSQSPRYKVTKRGQDVALRCDPISGHVSLYWYRQALGQGPEFLTYFNYEAQQDKSGLPNDRFSAERPEGSISTLTIQRTEQRDSAMYRCASSLVGEAYEQYFGPGTRLTVT.

The V gene is TRBV4-2, the J gene TRBJ2-3; 7 nucleotides line up with TRBD2. Trimming took 3 bases from V and 1 from J; bases not matched to a gene: 4. The CDR3 has 15 residues. Germline lookup yields CDR1 LGHNA and CDR2 YNFKEQ. CDR3 DNA: TGTGCCAGCAGCCAGCGGGAGTGGCGCACAGATACGCAGTATTTT. Protein: CASSQREWRTDTQYF.

A few counts support this clonotype. The gene calls are TRBV5-1 and TRBJ2-3; D is undetermined. This CDR3 comprises 16 residues. The V gene's germline CDR1 is SGHRS and CDR2 YFSETQ. V gave up 3 bases and J gave up 0 bases, with 14 bases separating them. The CDR3 nucleotides are TGCGCCAGCAGCTGGCGCGGACCCCAAAGCACAGATACGCAGTATTTT. It yields the protein CASSWRGPQSTDTQYF.

This rearrangement joins TRBV20-1 to TRBJ1-1, with a possible D match to TRBD1 (5 bases). CDR3 length: 14 residues. Germline CDR1 DFQATT, CDR2 SNEGSKA (reference sequence). Trimming shortened V by 1 base and J by 4 bases, and 13 bases separated the two germline ends. In nucleotides, the CDR3 is TGCAGTGCTAGAGGTCGGCAGGGTAGCACTGAAGCTTTCTTT. It encodes CSARGRQGSTEAFF.

This sequence joins TRBV20-1 and TRBJ2-7; D perhaps matches TRBD1 (5 bases). CDR3 size: 15 residues. The V gene's germline CDR1 is DFQATT and CDR2 SNEGSKA (reference sequence). V gave up 1 base and J gave up 3 bases, with 16 bases separating them. The CDR3 nucleotides are TGCAGTGCTAGAGGCAAGTGGGGCTTGGGCTACGAGCAGTACTTC. Protein: CSARGKWGLGYEQYF.

The genes are TRBV5-1 and TRBJ2-3; 8 nucleotides agree with TRBD1. The germline V gene encodes CDR1 SGHRS and CDR2 YFSETQ. The J segment lost 0 bases and the V segment lost 1 base, leaving 16 bases of the junction unmatched. The CDR3 extends over 20 amino acids. The CDR3 coding sequence is TGCGCCAGCAGCTTGTCAGGACAGGGCCCGGGGATGTTAAGCACAGATACGCAGTATTTT. Translating it yields CASSLSGQGPGMLSTDTQYF. Full variable domain (outside the CDR3, taken from reference TRBV5-1 and TRBJ2-3): KAGVTQTPRYLIKTRGQQVTLSCSPISGHRSVSWYQQTPGQGLQFLFEYFSETQRNKGNFPGRFSGRQFSNSRSEMNVSTLELGDSALYLCASSLSGQGPGMLSTDTQYFGPGTRLTVL.

This clonotype was picked up a small number of times. V usage is TRBV5-1 and J usage is TRBJ2-1; 11 nucleotides agree with TRBD1. CDR1 is SGHRS and CDR2 is YFSETQ in the germline V gene. The CDR3 loop spans 17 amino acids. Trimming cost V 2 bases and J 0 bases; bases outside gene matches: 4. The CDR3 DNA sequence: TGCGCCAGCAGCTTAGGACAGGGGGCGAGCTCCTACAATGAGCAGTTCTTC. The encoded protein is CASSLGQGASSYNEQFF.

V gene TRBV5-1 combines with J gene TRBJ1-1; 7 bases map to TRBD1. The J segment lost 10 bases and the V segment lost 3 bases, leaving 6 bases of the junction unmatched. The germline V gene encodes CDR1 SGHRS and CDR2 YFSETQ. The CDR3 loop spans 12 amino acids. As DNA, the CDR3 is TGCGCCAGCAGCTACGACAGGGCGGGAGCTTTCTTT. The encoded protein is CASSYDRAGAFF.

This clonotype was picked up a small number of times. The J gene is TRBJ2-7, the V gene TRBV27; no clear D gene. The CDR3 has 13 residues. V dropped 4 bases and J dropped 2 bases, with 9 bases sitting between them. CDR1 and CDR2 (germline): MNHEY, SMNVEV (reference sequence). The CDR3 sequence: CASSYSPPYEQYF. The CDR3 nucleotides are TGTGCCAGCAGTTACAGCCCCCCCTACGAGCAGTACTTC.

V usage is TRBV5-1 and J usage is TRBJ2-7; D could derive from TRBD1 or TRBD2 (5 bases each). The CDR3 covers 16 residues. Trimming removed 0 bases from V and 3 bases from J, with 16 bases in between. Germline lookup yields CDR1 SGHRS and CDR2 YFSETQ. The CDR3 here is CASSLGVGDGGYEQYF. Here the CDR3 DNA reads TGCGCCAGCAGCTTGGGAGTGGGGGACGGAGGCTACGAGCAGTACTTC.

This sequence joins TRBV5-1 and TRBJ2-1; 10 positions match TRBD2. This CDR3 is 15 amino acids long. V trimming: 3 bases; J trimming: 4 bases; junction bases outside the gene matches: 4. Germline lookup yields CDR1 SGHRS and CDR2 YFSETQ. Here the CDR3 DNA reads TGCGCCAGCAGCTGTCGGACTAGCGGTTACAATGAGCAGTTCTTC. Encoded protein: CASSCRTSGYNEQFF. Full variable domain (remainder filled in from reference TRBV5-1 and TRBJ2-1): KAGVTQTPRYLIKTRGQQVTLSCSPISGHRSVSWYQQTPGQGLQFLFEYFSETQRNKGNFPGRFSGRQFSNSRSEMNVSTLELGDSALYLCASSCRTSGYNEQFFGPGTRLTVL.

The chain links TRBV11-2 to TRBJ2-1, with TRBD2 matching 8 bases. CDR3 length: 16 residues. The V gene's germline CDR1 is SGHAT and CDR2 FQNNGV. Losses at the gene ends were 4 bases for V and 6 bases for J; bases not matched to a gene: 11. The CDR3 loop is CASSSRGLARSNEQFF. DNA for the CDR3: TGTGCCAGCAGCTCCCGCGGACTAGCACGTAGCAATGAGCAGTTCTTC.

V usage is TRBV7-2 and J usage is TRBJ2-1; no definite D call. The CDR3 totals 11 residues. Germline values: CDR1 SGHTA, CDR2 FQGNSA. V gave up 1 base and J gave up 10 bases, with 5 bases separating them. The CDR3 loop is CASSLDGEQFF. For the CDR3, the DNA is TGTGCCAGCAGCTTAGATGGGGAGCAGTTCTTC.

The chain combines TRBV24-1 with TRBJ2-3; 7 bases line up with TRBD2. V lost 6 bases, J lost 2 bases, and 4 bases stayed unmatched. Germline V CDR1 and CDR2: KGHDR, SFDVKD. This CDR3 has 14 amino acids. The CDR3 nucleotides are TGTGCCACCAGTTCTAGCGGAGACACAGATACGCAGTATTTT. Translation gives CATSSSGDTDTQYF.

The rearrangement links TRBV28 to TRBJ2-5; 13 bases are shared with TRBD2. The V gene end was trimmed by 4 bases and the J gene end by 5 bases; junction bases not matched to a gene: 16. Germline values: CDR1 MDHEN, CDR2 SYDVKM. This CDR3 is built from 19 residues. CDR3 amino acids: CASSSKLAGGPLLSETQYF. CDR3 coding DNA: TGTGCCAGCAGTTCGAAACTAGCGGGAGGGCCTCTCCTGTCGGAGACCCAGTACTTC.

This clonotype has just a few counts. The chain joins TRBV14 to TRBJ2-7; D call uncertain. The CDR3 totals 11 residues. Germline CDR1 and CDR2: SGHDN and FVKESK. V shed 2 bases and J shed 4 bases, with 3 bases lying between them. The DNA for the CDR3 is TGTGCCAGCAGCCAAAAGTACGAGCAGTACTTC. Its translation: CASSQKYEQYF.

The chain links TRBV11-1 to TRBJ2-1; 12 bases are shared with TRBD2. Germline V gives CDR1 SGHAT, CDR2 FQDESV (reference sequence). V was clipped by 5 bases and J by 10 bases; unmatched bases: 18. This CDR3 spans 18 amino acids. CDR3 protein: CASSPLAGGPSVPQEQFF. The CDR3 nucleotides read TGTGCCAGCAGCCCCCTAGCGGGAGGGCCTTCCGTCCCCCAAGAGCAGTTCTTC.

CDR3 sequence (DNA): TGCAGTGCCGCTAGAGGGCGCAGGCCCCAGCATTTT. This sequence encodes CSAARGRRPQHF. This rearrangement joins TRBV20-1 to TRBJ1-5, with D hard to call. Germline CDR1 reads DFQATT; CDR2 reads SNEGSKA (reference sequence). V gave up 6 bases and J gave up 9 bases, with 15 bases separating them. The CDR3 is made up of 12 amino acids.

The V and J genes are TRBV9 and TRBJ2-7, with unresolved D. The CDR3 sequence is 16 residues long. V lost 0 bases to trimming and J lost 2 bases, with 15 bases between them. In germline, CDR1 is SGDLS, CDR2 YYNGEE. The CDR3 DNA reads as TGTGCCAGCAGCGTAGGCTCAGGCGCGGCCCCCTACGAGCAGTACTTC. Protein product: CASSVGSGAAPYEQYF.

V and J are TRBV12-3 or TRBV12-4 and TRBJ2-2; TRBD2 agrees at 14 bases. This CDR3 contains 18 residues. Trimming at V came to 7 bases and at J to 5 bases, leaving 12 bases not matched to a gene. The CDR3 nucleotides are TGTGCCAGCATCTCCGGGACTAGCGGGAGTCTTTGGACCGGGGAGCTGTTTTTT. It specifies CASISGTSGSLWTGELFF.

This clonotype was counted only a few times. The CDR3 is CAISTDNEQFF. DNA for the CDR3: TGTGCCATCAGTACCGACAATGAGCAGTTCTTC. The chain joins TRBV10-3 to TRBJ2-1, with D unresolved. The ends were cut back, 5 bases at V and 5 bases at J, with 4 bases in the middle. Germline-derived CDR1 and CDR2 are ENHRY and SYGVKD. The CDR3 is 11 amino acids.

The table lists this clonotype with a few counts. J is TRBJ2-7 and V is TRBV12-3 or TRBV12-4; D not certain. This CDR3 has 13 amino acids. V was shortened by 2 bases and J by 6 bases, with 11 bases between the two germline ends. This chain's CDR3 is CASSLPSSGEQYF. CDR3 nucleotide sequence: TGTGCCAGCAGTTTACCCAGCTCGGGCGAGCAGTACTTC.

This clonotype was seen a few times. The CDR3 nucleotides read TGTGCCAGCTCGACTAGCTCGCTCAATGAGCAGTTCTTC. Amino acid sequence: CASSTSSLNEQFF. V gene TRBV12-3 or TRBV12-4 combines with J gene TRBJ2-1; 7 bases are a match to TRBD2. V shed 8 bases, J shed 6 bases, and the junction held 7 bases outside the gene matches. This CDR3 contains 13 residues.

In this sample, this clonotype turned up a few times. CDR3 nucleotide sequence: TGTGCCAGCAGTCCTTCGTTAGCGGGAGTGGGGACAGATACGCAGTATTTT. Translating it yields CASSPSLAGVGTDTQYF. This sequence joins TRBV28 and TRBJ2-3; 9 bases align to TRBD2. From germline, CDR1 is MDHEN and CDR2 SYDVKM. The V segment lost 5 bases and the J segment 3 bases; nucleotides outside the gene matches: 12. This CDR3 spans 17 amino acids.

This clonotype was detected only a few times. The V and J genes are TRBV3-1 and TRBJ2-3; D might be TRBD2 (5 bases). This CDR3 is 16 amino acids long. Trimming took off 0 bases at V and 0 bases at J, with 10 bases between the two ends. Germline CDR1 reads LGHDT; CDR2 reads YNNKEL (reference sequence). For the CDR3, the DNA is TGTGCCAGCAGCCAAGATAAGAAGCGGAGCACAGATACGCAGTATTTT. Residues: CASSQDKKRSTDTQYF.

This clonotype was observed a few times. The chain carries TRBV7-3 and TRBJ2-3; D is unresolved. Per germline, CDR1 SGHTA and CDR2 FQGTGA. V dropped 5 bases and J dropped 2 bases, with 11 bases sitting between them. The CDR3 covers 14 residues. CDR3 sequence: CASSLSRYTDTQYF. DNA of the CDR3: TGTGCCAGCAGCCTAAGCCGTTACACAGATACGCAGTATTTT.

The chain recombines TRBV5-1 with TRBJ2-2; 7 nucleotides align to TRBD2. The V gene's germline CDR1 is SGHRS and CDR2 YFSETQ. With 0 bases clipped from V and 5 bases from J, the junction kept 7 bases outside the gene matches. CDR3 length: 16 amino acids. The CDR3 bases are TGCGCCAGCAGCTTGGAACCAGCGGGGCAAACCGGGGAGCTGTTTTTT. Its translation: CASSLEPAGQTGELFF.

The V gene is TRBV27, the J gene TRBJ2-1; no reliable D call. Germline loops: CDR1 MNHEY, CDR2 SMNVEV (reference sequence). The CDR3 covers 14 residues. V shed 2 bases and J shed 2 bases, with 7 bases lying between them. The chain's CDR3 is CASSLVVAYNEQFF. The DNA of the CDR3 is TGTGCCAGCAGTTTAGTGGTAGCCTACAATGAGCAGTTCTTC.

The chain has TRBV12-3 or TRBV12-4 and TRBJ2-1; D is possibly TRBD2 (5 bases). This CDR3 comprises 13 residues. Trimming took off 4 bases at V and 8 bases at J, with 12 bases between the two ends. CDR3 sequence: CASSWNPSHEQFF. DNA of the CDR3: TGTGCCAGCAGTTGGAATCCTAGCCATGAGCAGTTCTTC.

This clonotype was found a few times. The V and J genes are TRBV7-9 and TRBJ2-3; D not certain. This CDR3 is 14 amino acids long. Trimming shortened V by 11 bases and J by 0 bases, and 15 bases separated the two germline ends. Germline loops: CDR1 SEHNR, CDR2 FQNEAQ (reference sequence). The CDR3 here is CASSLGVSTDTQYF. CDR3 in DNA: TGTGCCTCCTCGCTTGGGGTTAGCACAGATACGCAGTATTTT.

The chain uses TRBV27 and TRBJ2-7; D is unresolved. CDR3 length: 16 amino acids. Germline V CDR1 and CDR2: MNHEY, SMNVEV (reference sequence). The V gene lost 4 bases and the J gene lost 0 bases, with 16 bases spanning the gap. CDR3 in DNA: TGTGCCAGCAGTTATTTGGGAAAGGGCAACTCCTACGAGCAGTACTTC. Protein: CASSYLGKGNSYEQYF.

This clonotype was counted only a few times. The V and J genes are TRBV5-1 and TRBJ2-1; a possible D gene is TRBD2 (6 bases). Germline CDR1 is SGHRS and CDR2 is YFSETQ. The V and J ends lost 4 bases and 2 bases respectively, with 19 bases between them. CDR3 length: 17 residues. The CDR3 protein is CASSPWRGFEPYNEQFF. The CDR3 nucleotides are TGCGCCAGCAGCCCGTGGAGGGGATTCGAGCCCTACAATGAGCAGTTCTTC.